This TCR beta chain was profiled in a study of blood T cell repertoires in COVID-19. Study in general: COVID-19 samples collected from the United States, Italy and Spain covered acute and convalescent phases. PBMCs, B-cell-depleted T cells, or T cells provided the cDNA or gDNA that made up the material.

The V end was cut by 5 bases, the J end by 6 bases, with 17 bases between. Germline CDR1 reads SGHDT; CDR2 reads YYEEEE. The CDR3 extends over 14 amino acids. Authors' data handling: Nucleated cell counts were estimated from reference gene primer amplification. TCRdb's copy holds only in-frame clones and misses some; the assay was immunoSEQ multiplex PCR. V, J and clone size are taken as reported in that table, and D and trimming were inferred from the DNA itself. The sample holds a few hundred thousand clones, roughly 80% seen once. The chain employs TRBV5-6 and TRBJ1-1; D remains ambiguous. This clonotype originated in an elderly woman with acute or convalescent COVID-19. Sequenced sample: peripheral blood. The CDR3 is CASSEPGRRPEAFF. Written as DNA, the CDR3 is TGTGCCAGCAGTGAACCGGGGAGAAGGCCTGAAGCTTTCTTT. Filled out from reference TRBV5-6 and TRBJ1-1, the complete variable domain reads DAGVTQSPTHLIKTRGQQVTLRCSPKSGHDTVSWYQQALGQGPQFIFQYYEEEERQRGNFPDRFSGHQFPNYSSELNVNALLLGDSALYLCASSEPGRRPEAFFGQGTRLTVV.